Listed here is a single T cell receptor (beta chain). This record belongs to a study of CD8 T cells in ankylosing spondylitis. TCRdb independently ran MiXCR on the 5' RACE reads; one entry per CDR3 protein. Of more than 150,000 distinct CDR3 sequences in the sample, about 13% were seen once. The CDR3 runs to 9 residues. Trimming removed 8 bases from V and 6 bases from J, with 2 bases in between. The chain links TRBV23-1 to TRBJ2-1; D call uncertain. TRBV23-1 is reported as an ORF; its role is uncertain. The TCR sequence derives from a male donor with ankylosing spondylitis or in good health (not recorded which). Sequenced: blood, either unsorted or a sorted T cell fraction (not recorded which). CDR3 residues: CASLNEQFF. CDR3 sequence (DNA): TGCGCCAGCCTCAATGAGCAGTTCTTC.